This T cell receptor beta chain emerged from a study of a mutant IDH1 vaccine in newly diagnosed glioma. About the research overall: Beforehand, treatment had been radiotherapy, temozolomide, or both; the majority received both.

The repertoire was sequenced with immunoSEQ multiplex PCR; TCRdb's copy has only in-frame clones and lacks some. The repertoire holds over 45,000 clones, with 80% to 95% as singletons. Time point here: baseline, week 1 (first vaccination visit). As for treatment: pre-vaccination baseline after standard-of-care therapy. As regards this clone: The antigen remains undetermined.

Study conclusions and caveats: Among all patients, vaccine-induced immune responses occurred in approximately 94%.

The CDR3 length is 15 residues. From germline, CDR1 is SGDLS and CDR2 YYNGEE. V lost 3 bases and J lost 1, with 10 bases in between. The sequencing used PBMCs, collected from a glioma patient treated with radiotherapy, temozolomide or both. The rearrangement joins TRBV9 to TRBJ1-4; D is perhaps TRBD1 (6 bases). The receptor was isolated from a man in his fifties or sixties with glioma. The CDR3 DNA reads as TGTGCCAGCAGCGGGGACACGGGAACTAATGAAAAACTGTTTTTT. Amino acids: CASSGDTGTNEKLFF.